This passage covers 5 T cell receptor beta chains from one sample sequenced in a study of blood T cell repertoires in COVID-19. Sequencing was performed with immunoSEQ multiplex PCR; in TCRdb, only in-frame clones are kept and a portion is missing. The sample holds around 330,000 clones, roughly 90% seen once. The specimen sequenced was peripheral blood. Receptors were obtained from a woman between 45 and 60 years old with active or convalescent COVID-19.

This clone was detected only once. The rearrangement links TRBV15 to TRBJ1-1, with TRBD1 matching over 8 bases. With V trimmed by 1 base and J by 4 bases, 11 bases remained unmatched. CDR1 is LNHNV, CDR2 YYDKDF, per germline (reference sequence). CDR3 length: 17 residues. The CDR3 is CATSRGRPGGSGTEAFF. As DNA, the CDR3 is TGTGCCACCAGCAGAGGTCGGCCAGGGGGCAGTGGCACTGAAGCTTTCTTT. Full variable domain (missing parts from reference TRBV15 and TRBJ1-1): DAMVIQNPRYQVTQFGKPVTLSCSQTLNHNVMYWYQQKSSQAPKLLFHYYDKDFNNEADTPDNFQSRRPNTSFCFLDIRSPGLGDTAMYLCATSRGRPGGSGTEAFFGQGTRLTVV.

Comment on this clone: At one end, the junction sequence differs from germline, possibly due to a read error. The rearrangement uses TRBV7-7 and TRBJ2-7, with 9 nucleotides matching TRBD1. Germline V gene sequence: CDR1 SSHAT, CDR2 FNYEAQ (reference sequence). The CDR3 runs 15 residues. The CDR3 DNA sequence: TGTGCTAGCAGCTTAGGACAGGGGAGTTCCTACGAGCAGTACTTC. This codes for CASSLGQGSSYEQYF.

The rearrangement links TRBV18 to TRBJ1-6; 7 positions agree with TRBD1. CDR3 size: 13 residues. V shed 5 bases and J 7 bases; nucleotides not matched to a gene: 2. Germline values: CDR1 KGHSH, CDR2 LQKENI. CDR3 sequence: CASSGTANSPLHF. The CDR3, as DNA: TGTGCCAGCTCAGGGACAGCCAATTCACCCCTCCACTTT.

This chain connects TRBV10-3 to TRBJ2-2; D gene unclear. Germline V CDR1 and CDR2: ENHRY, SYGVKD. V lost 4 bases, J lost 5 bases, and 5 bases lay in between. This CDR3 is built from 12 residues. The CDR3 DNA sequence: TGTGCCATCAGTGGGAGAACCGGGGAGCTGTTTTTT. Translated: CAISGRTGELFF.

The rearrangement links TRBV5-8 to TRBJ1-1; D unresolved. The CDR3 sequence is 16 residues long. Trimming took off 0 bases at V and 1 base at J, with 13 bases between the two ends. Germline loops: CDR1 SGHTS, CDR2 YDEGEE. CDR3 sequence (DNA): TGTGCCAGCAGCTTGGCCTCTCCCCGGTGGAACACTGAAGCTTTCTTT. It is translated as CASSLASPRWNTEAFF.